This entry lists 18 T cell receptor beta chains sequenced from one sample in a study of T-cell memory formation after mild COVID-19 (dated by TCRdb to about 2021). Library preparation employed 5' RACE. Sequencing relied on an Illumina NovaSeq 6000. The public sequencing data were trimmed at Q25 with fastp and processed into clonotypes with MiXCR by TCRdb, which kept only in-frame beta chains. Every CDR3 protein is listed once, alongside the most common genes and DNA of its rows. The sample has around 130,000 distinct CDR3 sequences on record, roughly 13% of them singletons. The top ten hold less than 30% of the sample. The sequencing sample was made of PBMCs or a T cell subset sorted from them (not recorded which). These receptors were obtained from an adult woman who had mild COVID-19 (a few samples of this study predate the infection). The sample titles of this study are shuffled in the database, so cell type and time point are left out; the donor was told from shared clones.

Only a few counts were recorded for this clonotype. J is TRBJ2-7 and V is TRBV7-9; D is perhaps TRBD2 (6 bases). This CDR3 comprises 17 residues. Per the germline V gene, CDR1 is SEHNR and CDR2 is FQNEAQ (reference sequence). Trimming shortened V by 5 bases and J by 7 bases, and 27 bases separated the two germline ends. The CDR3 sequence: CASSPGVTQPGVLEQYF. The CDR3 nucleotides read TGTGCCAGCAGCCCGGGGGTTACACAGCCGGGAGTCTTGGAGCAGTACTTC.

This clonotype was detected ten times or more. In DNA form, the CDR3 reads TGTGCCAGCAGCTTGAGAGCCGGGGAGCTGTTTTTT. As protein: CASSLRAGELFF. This chain uses TRBV7-9 with TRBJ2-2; D is ambiguous. V was trimmed by 3 bases and J by 6 bases, leaving 5 bases between them. This CDR3 has 12 amino acids. Germline lookup yields CDR1 SEHNR and CDR2 FQNEAQ (reference sequence).

J is TRBJ2-2 and V is TRBV7-6; 8 nucleotides match TRBD1. The CDR3 length is 18 residues. Germline assignment: CDR1 SGHVS and CDR2 FNYEAQ. The ends lost 4 bases at V and 1 base at J; junction bases unmatched: 11. The CDR3 DNA is TGTGCCAGCAGCTCCCCTTCCTGGACAGGGCTGAACACCGGGGAGCTGTTTTTT. Amino acid sequence: CASSSPSWTGLNTGELFF. Full variable domain (outside the CDR3, taken from reference TRBV7-6 and TRBJ2-2): GAGVSQSPRYKVTKRGQDVALRCDPISGHVSLYWYRQALGQGPEFLTYFNYEAQQDKSGLPNDRFSAERPEGSISTLTIQRTEQRDSAMYRCASSSPSWTGLNTGELFFGEGSRLTVL.

This clonotype was recorded at least ten times. This rearrangement joins TRBV21-1 to TRBJ2-5; the table names TRBD1, a call not compared with the DNA. TRBV21-1 corresponds to a pseudogene. The CDR3 contains 16 residues. The CDR3 spells CASSPTSVAPSLSQYF. CDR3 DNA sequence: TGTGCCAGCAGTCCCACCTCCGTCGCTCCCTCACTGTCCCAGTACTTC.

The chain links TRBV9 to TRBJ2-7; D is unclear. Germline loops: CDR1 SGDLS, CDR2 YYNGEE. The V end lost 1 base, the J end lost 2 bases, and 7 bases lay between the germline ends. This CDR3 has 13 amino acids. The CDR3: CASSVSSAYEQYF. CDR3 coding DNA: TGTGCCAGCAGCGTATCCTCGGCCTACGAGCAGTACTTC.

This clonotype was picked up many times. V is TRBV7-6 and J is TRBJ2-3; D remains ambiguous. Germline V gene sequence: CDR1 SGHVS, CDR2 FNYEAQ. V gave up 7 bases and J gave up 2 bases, with 10 bases separating them. This CDR3 has 13 amino acids. The DNA of the CDR3 is TGTGCCAGCATCTCTGCAAACACAGATACGCAGTATTTT. Protein sequence: CASISANTDTQYF.

V usage is TRBV12-3 or TRBV12-4 and J usage is TRBJ1-5, with no clear D. CDR3 length: 16 amino acids. V lost 1 base, J lost 5 bases, and 15 bases lay in between. The CDR3 bases are TGTGCCAGCAGTTTAGGAAAAGGGAGATGGGATCAGCCCCAGCATTTT. Its translation is CASSLGKGRWDQPQHF.

This chain uses TRBV5-6 with TRBJ2-3, with D perhaps TRBD1 or TRBD2 (5 bases each). CDR3 length: 15 amino acids. CDR1 is SGHDT, CDR2 YYEEEE, per germline. V lost 10 bases, J lost 3 bases, and 21 bases lay in between. The chain's CDR3 is CAGRLWGSLTDTQYF. The CDR3 DNA follows: TGTGCCGGAAGATTGTGGGGGAGTCTGACAGATACGCAGTATTTT.

This clonotype has more than one count but fewer than ten. The chain recombines TRBV4-1 with TRBJ2-4; 11 nucleotides line up with TRBD1. Looked up from germline, CDR1 is MGHRA and CDR2 is YSYEKL. V trimming: 6 bases; J trimming: 6 bases; junction bases outside the gene matches: 7. The CDR3 covers 15 residues. The CDR3 loop reads CASRQDRGPGNIQYF. As DNA, the CDR3 is TGCGCCAGCAGACAGGACAGGGGGCCAGGAAACATTCAGTACTTC.

This sequence joins TRBV6-6 and TRBJ2-7; no firm D call. The CDR3 spans 12 residues. V was pared by 0 bases and J by 6 bases, with 6 bases between. Germline loops: CDR1 MNHNY, CDR2 SVGAGI (reference sequence). Here the CDR3 reads CASSYSTGEQYF. The CDR3 region has the DNA TGTGCCAGCAGTTACTCGACGGGCGAGCAGTACTTC.

This chain uses TRBV7-9 with TRBJ1-2; TRBD1 matches 8 bases. This CDR3 is built from 16 residues. Germline CDR1 is SEHNR and CDR2 is FQNEAQ (reference sequence). The junction had 5 bases not matched to a gene; V was cut back by 0 bases and J by 2 bases. The CDR3: CASSLALRGRNYGYTF. The CDR3 nucleotides are TGTGCCAGCAGCTTAGCGCTCAGGGGGCGCAACTATGGCTACACCTTC. The whole variable domain, filled in from reference TRBV7-9 and TRBJ1-2, reads DTGVSQNPRHKITKRGQNVTFRCDPISEHNRLYWYRQTLGQGPEFLTYFQNEAQLEKSRLLSDRFSAERPKGSFSTLEIQRTEQGDSAMYLCASSLALRGRNYGYTFGSGTRLTVV.

This clonotype was observed a handful of times. V gene TRBV7-9 combines with J gene TRBJ2-7, with 13 bases aligning to TRBD2. J gave up 4 bases and V 5 bases, and 11 bases lay outside the gene matches. Germline V gives CDR1 SEHNR, CDR2 FQNEAQ (reference sequence). The CDR3 runs 17 residues. This chain's CDR3 is CASSPALGLAGDYEQYF. Here the CDR3 DNA reads TGTGCCAGCAGCCCAGCCCTCGGACTAGCGGGAGATTACGAGCAGTACTTC.

This clonotype was seen ten or more times. This rearrangement joins TRBV6-5 to TRBJ2-7; D call uncertain. Germline assignment: CDR1 MNHEY and CDR2 SVGAGI. The CDR3 length is 13 residues. Between the trimmed V and J ends, which lost 5 bases and 0 bases, there was a span of 8 bases. The CDR3 here is CASSQVDSYEQYF. The CDR3 DNA reads as TGTGCCAGCAGTCAAGTAGACTCCTACGAGCAGTACTTC.

V and J are TRBV27 and TRBJ2-7; D is possibly TRBD2 (6 bases). Deletions cut 2 bases from V and 2 bases from J, with 10 bases between. Germline V gene sequence: CDR1 MNHEY, CDR2 SMNVEV (reference sequence). This CDR3 spans 14 amino acids. The chain's CDR3 is CASSLAGEAYEQYF. The DNA for the CDR3 is TGTGCCAGCAGTTTAGCCGGGGAGGCCTACGAGCAGTACTTC.

This clonotype was counted a single time. V is TRBV21-1 and J is TRBJ2-7; TRBD2 is taken as the D call from the table, unchecked against the DNA. TRBV21-1 is flagged as a pseudogene. CDR3 length: 20 amino acids. Here the CDR3 reads CASSKAGSQTSGGDPYEQYV. The CDR3 nucleotides read TGTGCCAGCAGCAAAGCGGGAAGCCAGACTAGCGGGGGTGACCCCTACGAGCAGTACGTC.

The CDR3 sequence: CASSLLYQETQYF. The DNA of the CDR3 is TGTGCCAGCAGCTTACTGTACCAAGAGACCCAGTACTTC. The V and J genes are TRBV5-4 and TRBJ2-5, with unresolved D. Germline loops: CDR1 SGHNT, CDR2 YYREEE (reference sequence). The germline V and J ends were trimmed by 2 bases and 0 bases, with 5 bases remaining between them. The CDR3 runs to 13 residues.

The rearrangement joins TRBV11-2 to TRBJ2-7; D is undetermined. The CDR3 runs to 14 residues. V shed 4 bases and J shed 3 bases, with 13 bases lying between them. Per germline, CDR1 SGHAT and CDR2 FQNNGV. The CDR3 nucleotides read TGTGCCAGCAGCTCCCTTGAGACTGGCTACGAGCAGTACTTC. Residues: CASSSLETGYEQYF.

The chain joins TRBV19 to TRBJ2-7; 7 bases are shared with TRBD2. This CDR3 is 13 amino acids long. The V and J ends lost 7 bases and 2 bases, in that order; junction bases with no gene match: 5. CDR1 is LNHDA and CDR2 is SQIVND in the germline V gene (reference sequence). DNA of the CDR3: TGTGCCAGTAACCCTAGCGGAACCTACGAGCAGTACTTC. Amino acid sequence: CASNPSGTYEQYF. Drawing the rest from reference TRBV19 and TRBJ2-7, the complete variable domain is DGGITQSPKYLFRKEGQNVTLSCEQNLNHDAMYWYRQDPGQGLRLIYYSQIVNDFQKGDIAEGYSVSREKKESFPLTVTSAQKNPTAFYLCASNPSGTYEQYFGPGTRLTVT.